What follows are 9 T cell receptor beta chains derived from one specimen sequenced in a study of T cell responses to AZD1222 COVID-19 vaccine. Clones were read by immunoSEQ multiplex PCR, and TCRdb kept only the in-frame ones, dropping some. The table records under 95,000 clones, approximately 85% of them present only once. The sample was peripheral blood, taken 28 days after the second AZD1222 dose. The source of these receptors is an adult who received the AZD1222 COVID-19 vaccine.

This clone was counted a single time. The chain combines TRBV5-4 with TRBJ1-2; the D gene is possibly TRBD1 (5 bases). CDR3 length equals 14 residues. Deletions cut 0 bases from V and 5 bases from J, with 11 bases between. Germline V CDR1 and CDR2: SGHNT, YYREEE (reference sequence). CDR3 in amino acids: CASSLVGTDYGYTF. CDR3 DNA sequence: TGTGCCAGCAGCTTGGTAGGGACCGATTATGGCTACACCTTC.

The chain uses TRBV19 and TRBJ1-2, with D tentatively TRBD1 (6 bases). There are 12 residues in the CDR3. V lost 6 bases, J lost 2 bases, and 7 bases lay in between. Looked up from germline, CDR1 is LNHDA and CDR2 is SQIVND (reference sequence). This CDR3 reads CASSGQNYGYTF. CDR3 DNA: TGTGCCAGTAGCGGACAGAACTATGGCTACACCTTC. Variable domain in full (rest from reference TRBV19 and TRBJ1-2): DGGITQSPKYLFRKEGQNVTLSCEQNLNHDAMYWYRQDPGQGLRLIYYSQIVNDFQKGDIAEGYSVSREKKESFPLTVTSAQKNPTAFYLCASSGQNYGYTFGSGTRLTVV.

The CDR3 region has the DNA TGTGCCAGTATTCTGGGCAGGGGATTCTACGAGCAGTACTTC. It codes for CASILGRGFYEQYF. The V and J genes are TRBV19 and TRBJ2-7; D is possibly TRBD1 (6 bases). Trimming took off 7 bases at V and 3 bases at J, with 16 bases between the two ends. Germline values: CDR1 LNHDA, CDR2 SQIVND (reference sequence). The CDR3 runs to 14 residues.

This sequence joins TRBV24-1 and TRBJ2-1; the D gene is possibly TRBD1 (6 bases). Germline CDR1 KGHDR, CDR2 SFDVKD. The V end lost 3 bases, the J end lost 4 bases, and 6 bases lay between the germline ends. This CDR3 has 13 amino acids. The CDR3 loop reads CATSDDRYNEQFF. In DNA, the CDR3 is TGTGCCACCAGTGATGACAGGTACAATGAGCAGTTCTTC.

V and J are TRBV9 and TRBJ1-4; D not certain. The CDR3 has 14 residues. Germline V gene sequence: CDR1 SGDLS, CDR2 YYNGEE. V lost 0 bases, J lost 6 bases, and 9 bases lay in between. The CDR3 region has the DNA TGTGCCAGCAGCGTAGGACCCACCTATGAAAAACTGTTTTTT. It specifies CASSVGPTYEKLFF.

This clone was observed a handful of times. The genes are TRBV24-1 and TRBJ1-1; D remains unclear. The CDR3 covers 15 residues. Germline V gives CDR1 KGHDR, CDR2 SFDVKD. Trimming left V 4 bases short and J 4 bases short, with 15 bases between. The CDR3 loop is CATSDNSLGSTEAFF. CDR3 DNA: TGTGCCACCAGTGACAACTCTCTAGGCAGCACTGAAGCTTTCTTT.

This sequence joins TRBV5-1 and TRBJ2-2, with 8 bases aligning to TRBD1. The CDR3 has 16 residues. The V and J ends lost 3 bases and 0 bases, in that order; junction bases with no gene match: 4. CDR1 is SGHRS and CDR2 is YFSETQ in the germline V gene. CDR3 amino acids: CASSSRTGTNTGELFF. CDR3 DNA: TGCGCCAGCAGCTCTAGGACAGGGACGAACACCGGGGAGCTGTTTTTT.

The chain has TRBV28 and TRBJ2-1; possibly TRBD2 for D (7 bases). The CDR3 has 15 residues. Germline V lookup: CDR1 MDHEN, CDR2 SYDVKM. The V gene lost 3 bases and the J gene lost 4 bases, with 13 bases spanning the gap. This CDR3 is CASSLSGGAYNEQFF. For the CDR3, the DNA is TGTGCCAGCAGTTTGAGTGGGGGGGCTTACAATGAGCAGTTCTTC.

The chain employs TRBV4-1 and TRBJ2-7; no definite D call. Germline CDR1 and CDR2: MGHRA and YSYEKL. V shed 0 bases and J shed 3 bases, with 18 bases lying between them. This CDR3 is built from 17 residues. The CDR3 spells CASSQDHGFHGIYEQYF. In DNA form, the CDR3 reads TGCGCCAGCAGCCAAGATCACGGGTTCCATGGTATCTACGAGCAGTACTTC.